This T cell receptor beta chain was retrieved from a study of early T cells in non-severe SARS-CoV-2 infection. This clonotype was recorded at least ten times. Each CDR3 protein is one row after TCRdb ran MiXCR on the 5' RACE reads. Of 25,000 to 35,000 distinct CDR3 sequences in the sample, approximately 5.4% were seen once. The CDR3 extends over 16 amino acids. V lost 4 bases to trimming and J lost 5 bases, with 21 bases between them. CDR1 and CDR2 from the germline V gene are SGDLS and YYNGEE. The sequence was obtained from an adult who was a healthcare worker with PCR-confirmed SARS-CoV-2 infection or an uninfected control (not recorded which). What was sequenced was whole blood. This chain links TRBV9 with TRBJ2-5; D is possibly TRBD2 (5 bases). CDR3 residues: CASSTGPGGGSETQYF. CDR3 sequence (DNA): TGTGCCAGCAGCACCGGGCCCGGAGGCGGCTCGGAGACCCAGTACTTC.